A single TCR beta chain is shown here with its context. The antigen remains undetermined. V lost 2 bases and J lost 0, with 8 bases in between. Germline V gives CDR1 DFQATT, CDR2 SNEGSKA (reference sequence). The CDR3 consists of 13 residues. This entry belongs to a study of blood T cells in healthy people across ages. Isolation per sample recovered at least 7 million PBMCs. Broader study findings: Versus aged donors, long-lived donors had higher diversity and more naive CD4+ cells.

The second PCR ran about 7 to 12 cycles with a sample-barcoded 5' primer and J-beta primers. The yield of each sample was at least 3 million CDR3-containing paired-end reads. Via MiXCR, TCRdb re-called the 5' RACE reads, giving one row per CDR3 protein. Of 780,000 or so distinct CDR3 sequences listed, about 55% are singletons. The chain employs TRBV20-1 and TRBJ2-7; D is perhaps TRBD1 (6 bases). This receptor was identified in a man of 80 years or more in good health. Sequenced material: blood. This CDR3 is CSARSDSSYEQYF. In DNA, the CDR3 is TGCAGTGCTAGATCGGACAGCTCCTACGAGCAGTACTTC.